The 2 T cell receptor beta chains presented below share a single source sample, sequenced in a study of glioma-infiltrating T cells after dendritic cell vaccination. Profiling relied on immunoSEQ multiplex PCR, and the TCRdb table lists in-frame clones only, not all of them. The table shows fewer than 90,000 clones, with around four fifths occurring only once. As to time point: after dendritic cell vaccination, including at tumor progression/relapse. The specimen was blood, collected after dendritic cell vaccination. The receptors here all came from a human donor with glioblastoma.

The rearrangement joins TRBV7-7 to TRBJ1-3, with D uncertain. Looked up from germline, CDR1 is SSHAT and CDR2 is FNYEAQ (reference sequence). The CDR3 covers 16 residues. V lost 5 bases and J 0 bases, leaving 14 bases between the germline ends. CDR3 loop: CASSPNSPGSGNTIYF. In DNA, the CDR3 is TGTGCCAGCAGCCCGAACAGTCCCGGCTCTGGAAACACCATATATTTT.

V is TRBV6-1 and J is TRBJ2-7; D perhaps matches TRBD2 (6 bases). Deletions cut 6 bases from V and 1 base from J, with 13 bases between. CDR1 and CDR2 from the germline V gene are MNHNS and SASEGT. The CDR3 runs to 14 residues. DNA of the CDR3: TGTGCCAGCAGGCGGGGCTTATCGTCCTACGAGCAGTACTTC. Protein product: CASRRGLSSYEQYF.